These 24 T cell receptor beta chains were all obtained from the same sample, sequenced in a study of blood T cell repertoires in COVID-19. Profiling relied on immunoSEQ multiplex PCR, and the TCRdb table lists in-frame clones only, not all of them. The sample lists approximately 260,000 clones, around 82% occurring once. The specimen was PBMCs or T cells enriched from blood (not recorded which). Every receptor here comes from a man in his fifties or sixties who had recovered from COVID-19.

CDR3 loop: CASSPAGAYGYTF. The CDR3 DNA sequence: TGTGCCAGCAGCCCCGCGGGGGCCTATGGCTACACCTTC. This chain joins TRBV9 and TRBJ1-2, with a tentative D call TRBD1 (6 bases). V was cut by 4 bases and J by 4 bases, with 11 bases left in between. This CDR3 comprises 13 residues. The V gene's germline CDR1 is SGDLS and CDR2 YYNGEE.

The chain employs TRBV11-1 and TRBJ2-5, with 12 bases that match TRBD1. This CDR3 spans 17 amino acids. CDR1 is SGHAT, CDR2 FQDESV, per germline (reference sequence). J was trimmed by 5 bases and V by 0 bases; bases with no gene match: 7. CDR3 DNA sequence: TGTGCCAGCAGCTTAGCGCGGGGGACAGGGGGCCGGGAGACCCAGTACTTC. This translates into CASSLARGTGGRETQYF.

This sequence joins TRBV6-1 and TRBJ2-1; 12 bases agree with TRBD2. This CDR3 is 16 amino acids long. Losses at the gene ends were 2 bases for V and 3 bases for J; bases not matched to a gene: 2. CDR1 and CDR2 from the germline V gene are MNHNS and SASEGT. CDR3 sequence reads: CASSELAGGYYNEQFF. The CDR3 nucleotides read TGTGCCAGCAGTGAACTAGCGGGAGGGTACTACAATGAGCAGTTCTTC.

The J gene is TRBJ2-1, the V gene TRBV24-1; 9 bases fit TRBD2. Looked up from germline, CDR1 is KGHDR and CDR2 is SFDVKD. The CDR3 extends over 16 amino acids. With 4 bases clipped from V and 9 bases from J, the junction kept 12 bases outside the gene matches. DNA for the CDR3: TGTGCCACCAGTGACCGAGCGGGGGGCACCCCAGGTGAGCAGTTCTTC. Protein sequence: CATSDRAGGTPGEQFF.

The chain combines TRBV12-5 with TRBJ2-3, with D maybe TRBD2 (6 bases). Germline V gives CDR1 LGHNT, CDR2 FRNRAP. Trimming shortened V by 4 bases and J by 3 bases, and 11 bases separated the two germline ends. The CDR3 has 14 amino acids. The CDR3 DNA sequence: TGTGCTAGTGGTTCTAGAGGGACTACAGATACGCAGTATTTT. It encodes CASGSRGTTDTQYF. The whole variable domain, remainder taken from reference TRBV12-5 and TRBJ2-3, is DARVTQTPRHKVTEMGQEVTMRCQPILGHNTVFWYRQTMMQGLELLAYFRNRAPLDDSGMPKDRFSAEMPDATLATLKIQPSEPRDSAVYFCASGSRGTTDTQYFGPGTRLTVL.

The V and J genes are TRBV19 and TRBJ2-5; 12 nucleotides agree with TRBD2. The CDR3 loop spans 17 amino acids. Germline V gives CDR1 LNHDA, CDR2 SQIVND (reference sequence). Trimming took 3 bases from V and 4 from J; bases not matched to a gene: 9. The CDR3 here is CASSMGLAGSGGETQYF. In nucleotides, the CDR3 is TGTGCCAGTAGTATGGGACTAGCGGGTAGTGGCGGAGAGACCCAGTACTTC.

This clone was counted once. The junction does not match germline at one end; this may be a read error. This chain links TRBV5-1 with TRBJ2-2; TRBD2 matches at 9 bases. Germline CDR1 and CDR2: SGHRS and YFSETQ. The CDR3 runs to 16 residues. This CDR3 reads CASSLEAGGPSGEPFF. Here the CDR3 DNA reads TGCGCCAGCAGCTTGGAGGCGGGAGGGCCTTCCGGGGAGCCGTTTTTT.

In this sample, this clone turned up once. This rearrangement joins TRBV7-2 to TRBJ2-7; 9 bases align to TRBD1. The V and J ends lost 5 bases and 4 bases, in that order; junction bases with no gene match: 9. There are 15 residues in the CDR3. The germline V gene has CDR1 SGHTA and CDR2 FQGNSA. The DNA of the CDR3 is TGTGCCAGCAGCGCTACAGGGGGCGCGGGGTACGAGCAGTACTTC. Translation: CASSATGGAGYEQYF.

As DNA, the CDR3 is TGTGCCAGCAGTCCAACGCGACGCCCCGGACTAGTACTCAATGAGCAGTTCTTC. Translation gives CASSPTRRPGLVLNEQFF. V usage is TRBV7-9 and J usage is TRBJ2-1; 7 bases fit TRBD2. Germline trimming cut 6 bases from V and 6 bases from J; bases unmatched to any gene: 20. The CDR3 spans 18 residues. The germline gives CDR1 SEHNR, CDR2 FQNEAQ (reference sequence).

V is TRBV5-5 and J is TRBJ1-6, with TRBD1 matching 7 bases. Unmatched junction bases numbered 7, after V lost 4 bases and J lost 6 bases. The CDR3 is 15 residues long. Germline V gene data show CDR1 as SGHKS and CDR2 as YYEKEE (reference sequence). In DNA form, the CDR3 reads TGTGCCAGCAGCCTCAGGGGGGCGAGTAATTCACCCCTCCACTTT. Protein sequence: CASSLRGASNSPLHF.

The V call is TRBV30, the J call TRBJ1-6, with 8 bases aligning to TRBD1. The ends lost 4 bases at V and 8 bases at J; junction bases unmatched: 7. The CDR3 is made up of 14 amino acids. Germline CDR1 reads GTSNPN; CDR2 reads SVGIG (reference sequence). Here the CDR3 DNA reads TGTGCCTGGATGGGGCAGGGGGCATATTCACCCCTCCACTTT. It yields the protein CAWMGQGAYSPLHF. Combining the CDR3 with reference TRBV30 and TRBJ1-6 gives the whole variable domain SQTIHQWPATLVQPVGSPLSLECTVEGTSNPNLYWYRQAAGRGLQLLFYSVGIGQISSEVPQNLSASRPQDRQFILSSKKLLLSDSGFYLCAWMGQGAYSPLHFGNGTRLTVT.

The table lists this clone with a few counts. V is TRBV29-1 and J is TRBJ1-2, with D uncertain. Germline-derived CDR1 and CDR2 are SQVTM and ANQGSEA. V shed 7 bases and J shed 0 bases, with 12 bases lying between them. The CDR3 is 13 amino acids. The CDR3 sequence: CSAKASSNYGYTF. CDR3 nucleotides: TGCAGCGCAAAAGCGAGTTCTAACTATGGCTACACCTTC.

This clone was observed a few times. The chain uses TRBV5-5 and TRBJ1-2; 8 bases match TRBD1. Trimming took 4 bases from V and 3 from J; bases not matched to a gene: 5. The CDR3 totals 14 residues. CDR1 is SGHKS, CDR2 YYEKEE, per germline (reference sequence). The CDR3: CASSGSTGDYGYTF. For the CDR3, the DNA is TGTGCCAGCAGCGGCTCGACAGGGGACTATGGCTACACCTTC. Full variable domain (missing parts from reference TRBV5-5 and TRBJ1-2): DAGVTQSPTHLIKTRGQQVTLRCSPISGHKSVSWYQQVLGQGPQFIFQYYEKEERGRGNFPDRFSARQFPNYSSELNVNALLLGDSALYLCASSGSTGDYGYTFGSGTRLTVV.

The DNA of the CDR3 is TGCGCCAGCAGCCGTGGACGAGCGGGCAACTACAATGAGCAGTTCTTC. This codes for CASSRGRAGNYNEQFF. V gene TRBV4-3 combines with J gene TRBJ2-1; D is possibly TRBD2 (6 bases). The CDR3 runs 16 residues. Germline CDR1 and CDR2: LGHNA and YSLEER. Deletions cut 4 bases from V and 3 bases from J, with 16 bases between.

The chain links TRBV5-4 to TRBJ2-1; tentative D call: TRBD1 (5 bases). V gave up 1 base and J gave up 7 bases, with 12 bases separating them. Germline V CDR1 and CDR2: SGHNT, YYREEE (reference sequence). CDR3 length equals 14 residues. This CDR3 is CASSLSDSLNEQFF. The CDR3 region has the DNA TGTGCCAGCAGCTTGAGTGACAGTTTAAATGAGCAGTTCTTC.

J is TRBJ2-7 and V is TRBV9; D is perhaps TRBD2 (6 bases). The germline V and J ends were trimmed by 4 bases and 2 bases, with 13 bases remaining between them. The length of the CDR3 is 14 residues. Germline CDR1 and CDR2: SGDLS and YYNGEE. This CDR3 is CASSPRTTPYEQYF. The DNA for the CDR3 is TGTGCCAGCAGCCCTCGGACTACCCCCTACGAGCAGTACTTC.

This chain links TRBV12-3 or TRBV12-4 with TRBJ1-2; D not resolved. V lost 5 bases and J lost 9, with 13 bases in between. This CDR3 spans 12 amino acids. The CDR3 loop is CASSAGLYSYTF. CDR3 DNA: TGTGCCAGCAGTGCCGGACTGTATAGCTACACCTTC.

V gene TRBV18 combines with J gene TRBJ2-1; D is uncertain. V was trimmed by 3 bases and J by 5 bases, leaving 11 bases between them. Germline V gene lookup returns CDR1 KGHSH and CDR2 LQKENI. The CDR3 sequence is 14 residues long. Here the CDR3 reads CASSPGPGNNEQFF. The CDR3 DNA sequence: TGTGCCAGCTCACCCGGCCCAGGCAACAATGAGCAGTTCTTC.

The chain combines TRBV5-1 with TRBJ2-5; the D gene is possibly TRBD2 (6 bases). Germline CDR1 SGHRS, CDR2 YFSETQ. V lost 0 bases to trimming and J lost 1 base, with 10 bases between them. The length of the CDR3 is 15 residues. CDR3 nucleotide sequence: TGCGCCAGCAGCTTGGGCGGGACTCCCCAAGAGACCCAGTACTTC. Translation: CASSLGGTPQETQYF.

The CDR3 loop is CASSPPGGEETQYF. In DNA form, the CDR3 reads TGTGCCAGCTCACCGCCAGGGGGTGAGGAGACCCAGTACTTC. The gene calls are TRBV18 and TRBJ2-5, with 7 bases matching TRBD1. The trim removed 3 bases at V and 5 bases at J, leaving 6 bases unmatched. The germline gives CDR1 KGHSH, CDR2 LQKENI. The CDR3 is 14 residues long.

This clone was seen a handful of times. The J gene is TRBJ2-2, the V gene TRBV7-9; 7 bases are shared with TRBD1. Unmatched junction bases numbered 7, after V lost 5 bases and J lost 4 bases. CDR3 length: 15 residues. Germline lookup yields CDR1 SEHNR and CDR2 FQNEAQ (reference sequence). This CDR3 is CASSQQGSGTGELFF. The CDR3 DNA reads as TGTGCCAGCAGCCAACAGGGGTCGGGCACCGGGGAGCTGTTTTTT. The variable domain in full, with the rest retrieved from reference TRBV7-9 and TRBJ2-2, is DTGVSQNPRHKITKRGQNVTFRCDPISEHNRLYWYRQTLGQGPEFLTYFQNEAQLEKSRLLSDRFSAERPKGSFSTLEIQRTEQGDSAMYLCASSQQGSGTGELFFGEGSRLTVL.

This clone was recorded once. The chain links TRBV27 to TRBJ2-2, with D possibly TRBD2 on 6 matching bases. Trimming shortened V by 2 bases and J by 9 bases, and 10 bases separated the two germline ends. The CDR3 runs 13 residues. Germline CDR1 is MNHEY and CDR2 is SMNVEV (reference sequence). The CDR3, as DNA: TGTGCCAGCAGTTTAATGGGGGGTTGGGAGCTGTTTTTT. Translation: CASSLMGGWELFF.

The chain carries TRBV5-1 and TRBJ2-5; TRBD1 is a possible D gene (5 bases). This CDR3 is built from 14 residues. CDR1 is SGHRS, CDR2 YFSETQ, per germline. V was pared by 0 bases and J by 5 bases, with 11 bases between. CDR3 amino acids: CASSLEGRAETQYF. CDR3 DNA: TGCGCCAGCAGCTTGGAAGGCAGGGCGGAGACCCAGTACTTC. The variable domain in full, with the rest retrieved from reference TRBV5-1 and TRBJ2-5, is KAGVTQTPRYLIKTRGQQVTLSCSPISGHRSVSWYQQTPGQGLQFLFEYFSETQRNKGNFPGRFSGRQFSNSRSEMNVSTLELGDSALYLCASSLEGRAETQYFGPGTRLLVL.

In its sample, this clone was seen many times. The rearrangement joins TRBV11-3 to TRBJ2-7, with D perhaps matching TRBD2 (5 bases). The V end lost 5 bases, the J end lost 2 bases, and 7 bases lay between the germline ends. The CDR3 contains 12 residues. The germline V gene encodes CDR1 SGHNT and CDR2 YENEEA. CDR3 DNA: TGTGCCAGCAGCCCGGGGACCTACGAGCAGTACTTC. Residues: CASSPGTYEQYF.